The clone carrying this T cell receptor beta chain was counted at least ten times. TCRdb processed the reads anew with MiXCR; each CDR3 protein has one entry. The sample consists of 350,000 to 450,000 distinct CDR3 sequences, less than 20% of them appearing once. The data derive from a study of T cell repertoires in cytomegalovirus infection. This CDR3 comprises 15 residues. Germline loops: CDR1 MDHEN, CDR2 SYDVKM. The V end was cut by 4 bases, the J end by 5 bases, with 14 bases between. The chain has TRBV28 and TRBJ1-4; D possibly corresponds to TRBD1 (6 bases). The clonotype originates from a human donor in good health (CMV status not recorded). Some clones in this sample may be carry-over from other donors' samples. Sample: PBMCs. The CDR3 DNA sequence: TGTGCCAGCAGTTCCCCGGGGGGCGGCAATGAAAAACTGTTTTTT. Protein: CASSSPGGGNEKLFF.